This TCR beta chain appears in the sequencing data of a study of T cell responses to AZD1222 COVID-19 vaccine. Generated by immunoSEQ multiplex PCR, the TCRdb table keeps only in-frame clones and is missing some. The profile covers tens of thousands of clones, with about nine tenths appearing a single time and 5.4% taken by the ten largest. Recipients boosted at about 4 weeks or about 12 weeks are pooled. This CDR3 region has 13 residues. Per germline, CDR1 SGHTA and CDR2 FQGNSA. The ends were cut back, 5 bases at V and 2 bases at J, with 10 bases in the middle. This specimen was peripheral blood, taken 28 days after the second AZD1222 dose. The sequence derives from an adult who received the AZD1222 COVID-19 vaccine. The J gene is TRBJ2-7, the V gene TRBV7-2, with D perhaps matching TRBD1 (6 bases). The CDR3 reads CASSTRGPYEQYF. The CDR3 region has the DNA TGTGCCAGCAGCACCAGGGGACCCTACGAGCAGTACTTC.